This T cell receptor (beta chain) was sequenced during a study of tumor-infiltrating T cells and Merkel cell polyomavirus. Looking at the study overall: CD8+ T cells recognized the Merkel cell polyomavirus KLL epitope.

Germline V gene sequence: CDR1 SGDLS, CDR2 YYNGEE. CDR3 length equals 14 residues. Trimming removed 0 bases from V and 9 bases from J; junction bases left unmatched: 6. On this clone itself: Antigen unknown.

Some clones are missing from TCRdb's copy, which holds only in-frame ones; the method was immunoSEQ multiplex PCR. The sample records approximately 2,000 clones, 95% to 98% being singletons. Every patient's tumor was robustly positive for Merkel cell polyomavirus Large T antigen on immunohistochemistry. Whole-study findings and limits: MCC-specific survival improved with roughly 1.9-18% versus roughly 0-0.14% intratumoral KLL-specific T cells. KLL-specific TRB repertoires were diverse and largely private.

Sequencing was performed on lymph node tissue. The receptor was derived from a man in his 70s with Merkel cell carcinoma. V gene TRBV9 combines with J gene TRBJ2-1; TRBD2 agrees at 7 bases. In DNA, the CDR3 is TGTGCCAGCAGCGTAGGGGGGAGGGCTTTTGAGCAGTTCTTC. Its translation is CASSVGGRAFEQFF.